This T cell receptor (beta chain) derives from a study of blood T cell repertoires in COVID-19. Study-wide context: The United States, Italy and Spain supplied acute and convalescent COVID-19 samples. PBMCs, B-cell-depleted T cells, or T cells were the source of the cDNA or gDNA that made up the material.

Authors' data handling: Researchers report that nucleated cell counts were estimated from reference gene primer amplification. Profiling relied on immunoSEQ multiplex PCR, and the TCRdb table lists in-frame clones only, not all of them. V, J and clone size were drawn from that table, and D and trimming were deduced from the DNA. The table shows roughly 100,000 clones, with roughly 87% occurring only once. Source material: peripheral blood. This receptor was obtained from a human donor in a cohort sampled during active COVID-19.

Here the CDR3 DNA reads TGTGCCAGCAGCCAAAACAGGGACGGCAATCAGCCCCAGCATTTT. Translated: CASSQNRDGNQPQHF. The chain couples TRBV4-2 to TRBJ1-5, with D tentatively TRBD1 (6 bases). This CDR3 comprises 15 residues. Germline CDR1 is LGHNA and CDR2 is YNFKEQ. V was cut by 2 bases and J by 2 bases, with 10 bases left in between.